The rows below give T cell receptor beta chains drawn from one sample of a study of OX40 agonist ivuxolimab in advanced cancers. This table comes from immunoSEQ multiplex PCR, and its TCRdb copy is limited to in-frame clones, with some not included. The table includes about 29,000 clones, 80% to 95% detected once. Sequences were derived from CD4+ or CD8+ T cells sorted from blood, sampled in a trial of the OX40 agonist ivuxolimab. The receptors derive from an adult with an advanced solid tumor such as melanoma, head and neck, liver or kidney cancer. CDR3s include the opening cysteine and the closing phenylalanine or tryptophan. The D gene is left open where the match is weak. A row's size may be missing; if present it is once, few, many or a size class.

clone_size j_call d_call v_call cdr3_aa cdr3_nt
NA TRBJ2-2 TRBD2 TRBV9 CASSVNSGGVSNTGELFF TGTGCCAGCAGCGTAAATAGCGGGGGGGTTTCGAACACCGGGGAGCTGTTTTTT
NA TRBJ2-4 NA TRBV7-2 CASSLGRGQRNIQYF TGTGCCAGCAGCTTAGGGCGGGGACAGCGTAACATTCAGTACTTC
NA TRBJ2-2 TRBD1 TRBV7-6 CASSLETGGMRELFF TGTGCCAGCAGCTTAGAAACAGGGGGCATGAGGGAGCTGTTTTTT
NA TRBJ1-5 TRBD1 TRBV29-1 CSVTTGGQDQPQHF TGCAGTGTTACGACAGGGGGTCAGGATCAGCCCCAGCATTTT
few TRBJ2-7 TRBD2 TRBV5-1 CASSQDAGGGSYEQYF TGCGCCAGCAGTCAAGACGCGGGAGGGGGGTCCTACGAGCAGTACTTC
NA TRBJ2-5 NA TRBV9 CASSGQGGGSQETQYF TGTGCCAGCAGCGGGCAGGGAGGAGGTTCCCAAGAGACCCAGTACTTC
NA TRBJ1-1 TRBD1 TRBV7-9 CASTPWDRDTEAFF TGTGCCAGCACCCCGTGGGACAGGGACACTGAAGCTTTCTTT
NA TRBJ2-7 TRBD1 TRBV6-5 CASMDRVYEQYF TGTGCCAGCATGGACAGGGTCTACGAGCAGTACTTC
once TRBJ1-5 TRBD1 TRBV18 CASSLEDRASNQPQHF TGTGCCAGCTCCCTAGAAGACAGGGCGAGCAATCAGCCCCAGCATTTT
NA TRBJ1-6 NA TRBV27 CASSWGRGESPLHF TGTGCCAGCAGTTGGGGCAGGGGAGAGTCACCCCTCCACTTT
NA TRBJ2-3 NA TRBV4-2 CASSQEGVSTDTQYF TGTGCCAGCAGCCAAGAAGGGGTTAGCACAGATACGCAGTATTTT
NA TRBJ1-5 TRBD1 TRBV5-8 CASSFRTGHQPQHF TGTGCCAGCAGCTTTAGGACAGGGCATCAGCCCCAGCATTTT
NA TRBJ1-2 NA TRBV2 CASSEDRTVYGYTF TGTGCCAGCAGTGAAGATAGGACAGTCTATGGCTACACCTTC
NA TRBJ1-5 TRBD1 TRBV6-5 CASLQTGRAQPQHF TGTGCCAGCCTACAGACAGGGAGGGCTCAGCCCCAGCATTTT
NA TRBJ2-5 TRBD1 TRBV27 CASSFERGRWETQYF TGTGCCAGCAGTTTTGAAAGGGGGCGGTGGGAGACCCAGTACTTC
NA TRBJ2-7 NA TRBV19 CASSIARQGSGEQYF TGTGCCAGTAGTATAGCTCGGCAGGGTAGCGGCGAGCAGTACTTC